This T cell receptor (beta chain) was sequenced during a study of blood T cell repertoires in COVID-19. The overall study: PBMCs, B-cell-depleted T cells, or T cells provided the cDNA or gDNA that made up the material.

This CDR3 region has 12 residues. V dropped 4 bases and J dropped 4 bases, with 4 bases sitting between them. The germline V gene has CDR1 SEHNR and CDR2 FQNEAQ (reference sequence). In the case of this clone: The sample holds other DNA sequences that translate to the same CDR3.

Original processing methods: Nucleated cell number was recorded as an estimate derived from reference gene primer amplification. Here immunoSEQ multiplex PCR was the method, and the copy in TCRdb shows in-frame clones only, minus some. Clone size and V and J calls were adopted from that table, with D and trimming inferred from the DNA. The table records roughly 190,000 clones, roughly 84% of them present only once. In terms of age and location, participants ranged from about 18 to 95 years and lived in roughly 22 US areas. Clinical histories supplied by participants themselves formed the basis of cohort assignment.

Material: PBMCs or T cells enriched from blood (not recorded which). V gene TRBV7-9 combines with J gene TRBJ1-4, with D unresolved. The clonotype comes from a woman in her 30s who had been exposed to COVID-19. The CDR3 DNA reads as TGTGCCAGCAGCTCACTTAATGAAAAACTGTTTTTT. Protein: CASSSLNEKLFF.